What follows describes a single T cell receptor beta chain. With 4 bases removed from V and 3 bases from J, the gap between germline ends came to 13 bases. The CDR3 is made up of 14 amino acids. The V gene's germline CDR1 is SEHNR and CDR2 FQNEAQ (reference sequence). The data are from a study of T-cell memory formation after mild COVID-19. TCRdb recomputed calls from the 5' RACE reads with MiXCR, one row per CDR3 protein. The sample lists about 620,000 distinct CDR3 sequences; approximately 18% were seen once. The TCR sequence derives from an adult woman who had mild COVID-19 (a few samples of this study predate the infection). Cell type and time point are not known. The rearrangement uses TRBV7-9 and TRBJ2-7; D is possibly TRBD1 (5 bases). Material: PBMCs or a T cell subset sorted from them (not recorded which). CDR3 in amino acids: CASSSGAGNYEQYF. The CDR3 coding sequence is TGTGCCAGCAGCTCCGGCGCAGGGAACTACGAGCAGTACTTC. The complete variable domain, with remaining parts taken from reference TRBV7-9 and TRBJ2-7, reads DTGVSQNPRHKITKRGQNVTFRCDPISEHNRLYWYRQTLGQGPEFLTYFQNEAQLEKSRLLSDRFSAERPKGSFSTLEIQRTEQGDSAMYLCASSSGAGNYEQYFGPGTRLTVT.